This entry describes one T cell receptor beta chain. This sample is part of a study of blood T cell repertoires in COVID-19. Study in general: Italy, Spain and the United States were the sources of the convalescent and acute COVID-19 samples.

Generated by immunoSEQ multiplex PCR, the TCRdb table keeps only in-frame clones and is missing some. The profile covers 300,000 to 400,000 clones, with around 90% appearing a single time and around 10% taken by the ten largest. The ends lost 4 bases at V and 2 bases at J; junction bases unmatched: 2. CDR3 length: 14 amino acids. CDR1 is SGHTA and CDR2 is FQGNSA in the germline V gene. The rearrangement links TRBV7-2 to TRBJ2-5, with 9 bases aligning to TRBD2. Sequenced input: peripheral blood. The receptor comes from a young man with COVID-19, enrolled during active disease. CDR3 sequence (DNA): TGTGCCAGCAGCTCCAGCGGGAGGCAAGAGACCCAGTACTTC. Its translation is CASSSSGRQETQYF.